The present TCR beta chain was sequenced within a study of blood T cell repertoires in COVID-19. CDR1 and CDR2 (germline): LGHDT, YNNKEL (reference sequence). The CDR3 has 16 residues. Trimming removed 4 bases from V and 2 bases from J; junction bases left unmatched: 7. Adults between about 18 and 89 years of age took part from under 30 US areas. Cohorts were assigned according to the clinical history that participants reported. In the 2 weeks before study entry, exposed participants met a COVID-19 case, which was PCR-confirmed or clinician-diagnosed. Original data processing: Amplification of reference gene primers was used by the study to estimate nucleated cell counts. TCRdb's copy holds only in-frame clones and misses some; the assay was immunoSEQ multiplex PCR. Clone size and V and J calls were adopted from that table, with D and trimming inferred from the DNA. Among fewer than 250,000 clones listed, around 90% were seen once.

Input material: PBMCs or T cells enriched from blood (not recorded which). This chain uses TRBV3-1 (or the pseudogene TRBV3-2) with TRBJ2-5, with TRBD1 matching 10 bases. This sequence was found in a man aged 25-45 years who had been exposed to COVID-19. DNA of the CDR3: TGTGCCAGCAGCCCAATGGGACAGGGGTTTCAAGAGACCCAGTACTTC. Protein product: CASSPMGQGFQETQYF.